A selection of T cell receptor beta chains follows, all from one sample in a study of a mutant IDH1 vaccine in newly diagnosed glioma. No antigens are known for them. Sequencing was performed with immunoSEQ multiplex PCR; in TCRdb, only in-frame clones are kept and a portion is missing. The table records some 51,000 clones, roughly 78% of them present only once. Sample: PBMCs, taken from a glioma patient whose treatment included an IDH1 peptide vaccine. The receptor set was obtained from a man between 45 and 60 years old with glioma. CDR3s include the opening cysteine and the closing phenylalanine or tryptophan. The D gene is left open where the match is weak. Only part of the rows carry a size: once, few, many, or a class if the clone is expanded.

>TRBJ1-5|.|.|TRBV19
TGTGCCAGTAGTATCATCCGGACGGTGAATCAGCCCCAGCATTTT
CASSIIRTVNQPQHF
>TRBJ1-5|.|.|TRBV7-9
TGTGCCAGCAGCGGAGGGGGTACTAGCAATCAGCCCCAGCATTTT
CASSGGGTSNQPQHF
>TRBJ1-1|.|.|TRBV11-2
TGTGCCAGCAGCCCTCACACTGAAGCTTTCTTT
CASSPHTEAFF
>TRBJ2-5|.|.|TRBV2
TGTGCCAGCAGCCCACCTAGGGACACCCCTGGCGGACACTTC
CASSPPRDTPGGHF
>TRBJ1-3|.|.|TRBV9
TGTGCCAGCAGCGTAGGTCCTTCTGGTGGAAACACCATATATTTT
CASSVGPSGGNTIYF
>TRBJ2-7|TRBD1|.|TRBV5-5
TGTGCCAGCAGCTTGGATCCGGGACAGGAGGACGAGCAGTACTTC
CASSLDPGQEDEQYF
>TRBJ2-2|TRBD2|.|TRBV19
TGTGCCAGTATTCGAGCGGGGGGCAGGGACGGGGAGCTGTTTTTT
CASIRAGGRDGELFF
>TRBJ1-2|.|.|TRBV19
TGTGCCAGTAGTATTGGGGACACCTATGGCTACACCTTC
CASSIGDTYGYTF
>TRBJ2-7|.|.|TRBV9
TGTGCCAGCAGTGGTGGGGGGACCGCCAACGAGCAGTACTTC
CASSGGGTANEQYF
>TRBJ2-3|TRBD2|.|TRBV9
TGTGCCAGCACCTTCGGGGGGTCGGCAGATACGCAGTATTTT
CASTFGGSADTQYF
>TRBJ2-1|.|.|TRBV6-5
TGTGCCAGCAGTCGCGGGACAGCGGTTTGGAATGAGCAGTTCTTC
CASSRGTAVWNEQFF
>TRBJ1-1|.|.|TRBV7-9
TGTGCCAGCAGCTCGGGGGCGTCGGGCACTGAAGCTTTCTTT
CASSSGASGTEAFF
>TRBJ1-2|.|.|TRBV4-3
TGCGCCAGCAGCCAAGATTTAATAGGGGTGTTCTATGGCTACACCTTC
CASSQDLIGVFYGYTF
>TRBJ2-5|.|.|TRBV6-1
TGTGCCAGCAGTGATTGGACAGTGGGGACCCAGTACTTC
CASSDWTVGTQYF
>TRBJ1-2|.|few|TRBV5-6
TGTGCCAGCAGCTTAAAGATACGGATCCCATACTATGGCTACACCTTC
CASSLKIRIPYYGYTF
>TRBJ2-7|TRBD2|.|TRBV7-2
TGTGCCAGCAGCCCCCCTGGGGGGGTGCGGGACGAGCAGTACTTC
CASSPPGGVRDEQYF
>TRBJ2-7|.|.|TRBV2
TGTGCCAGCAGTGCGCTGGACAGAGCAGGCGAGCAGTACTTC
CASSALDRAGEQYF
>TRBJ2-7|.|.|TRBV10-3
TGTGCCATCAGTGAGGTCAACTCCTACGAGCAGTACTTC
CAISEVNSYEQYF
>TRBJ2-7|.|.|TRBV7-9
TGTGCCAGCAGCTTAGGTGGGACGGAGTCCTACGAGCAGTACTTC
CASSLGGTESYEQYF
>TRBJ1-1|.|once|TRBV9
TGTGCCAGCAGCGCCAGGGGTGCGGGCCTGAACACTGAAGCTTTCTTT
CASSARGAGLNTEAFF
>TRBJ2-7|TRBD1|.|TRBV19
TGTGCCAGTAGTTTTGAGGGACAGGGGTCCTACGAGCAGTACTTC
CASSFEGQGSYEQYF
>TRBJ2-5|.|.|TRBV19
TGTGCCAGTAGTATCGGAAAGACCCAGTACTTC
CASSIGKTQYF
>TRBJ1-1|.|.|TRBV29-1
TGCAGCGTTGATGGGGCAGGGGTAGGCACTGAAGCTTTCTTT
CSVDGAGVGTEAFF
>TRBJ2-5|.|.|TRBV28
TGTGCCAGCAGTTTCCCGGATAGACAAGAGACCCAGTACTTC
CASSFPDRQETQYF
>TRBJ2-5|.|.|TRBV2
TGTGCCAGCAGTGGCCAGGGAGAGACCCAGTACTTC
CASSGQGETQYF
>TRBJ2-2|TRBD1|.|TRBV7-9
TGTGCCAGCAGCTTACCGGACAGGGGCTGGGAGGAGCTGTTTTTT
CASSLPDRGWEELFF
>TRBJ2-2|.|.|TRBV10-3
TGTGCCATCGGGGGTAACAGGCTTGCGAACACCGGGGAGCTGTTTTTT
CAIGGNRLANTGELFF
>TRBJ1-1|.|.|TRBV18
TGTGCCAGCTCACCCTCCCAATACACTGAAGCTTTCTTT
CASSPSQYTEAFF
>TRBJ2-1|.|.|TRBV9
TGTGCCAGCAGCCTCCAGGGATTTGAGCAGTTCTTC
CASSLQGFEQFF
>TRBJ2-1|.|.|TRBV7-2
TGTGCCAGCAGCTTTACTACATCCCACAATGAGCAGTTCTTC
CASSFTTSHNEQFF
>TRBJ1-2|.|.|TRBV15
TGTGCCACCAGCAGAGGACGCGGGGGAGCTAACTATGGCTACACCTTC
CATSRGRGGANYGYTF
>TRBJ2-1|.|few|TRBV4-1
TGCGCCAGCAGCCAACAGAATTTGGTGGGGGTGGGTGAGCAGTTCTTC
CASSQQNLVGVGEQFF
>TRBJ2-5|TRBD2|.|TRBV7-2
TGTGCCAGCAGCTTAGTAGCGGGGGGGCTTGAGACCCAGTACTTC
CASSLVAGGLETQYF